The T cell receptor (beta chain) described here comes from a study of cytomegalovirus exposure and HLA in healthy donors. This clone was observed a handful of times. Its cognate antigen is unknown. Study conclusions and caveats: Common viral pathogens (according to a later analysis) appeared linked to several of the most significant clusters. Productive rates of about 87% or about 30% were seen for most TCR beta V segments in an earlier analysis.

Vbeta (60) and Jbeta (13) primers were used in the PCR. Measured with immunoSEQ multiplex PCR; TCRdb has only the in-frame clones, and not every one. There are about 38,000 clones in the sample; just over 85% occur only once, and roughly an eighth lies in the top ten. Germline lookup yields CDR1 GTSNPN and CDR2 SVGIG (reference sequence). The CDR3 is 15 residues long. The trim removed 5 bases at V and 8 bases at J, leaving 16 bases unmatched. At collection, donors were nominally healthy, but unrecorded immune exposures were probable. The chain recombines TRBV30 with TRBJ1-1, with 8 bases matching TRBD1. The sequencing input was PBMCs. This TCR was sampled from a middle-aged woman in good health and CMV-seropositive. CDR3 DNA: TGTGCCTGGGTCGGACAGGGACTCCTCATCCGCGAAGCTTTCTTT. Translation gives CAWVGQGLLIREAFF.